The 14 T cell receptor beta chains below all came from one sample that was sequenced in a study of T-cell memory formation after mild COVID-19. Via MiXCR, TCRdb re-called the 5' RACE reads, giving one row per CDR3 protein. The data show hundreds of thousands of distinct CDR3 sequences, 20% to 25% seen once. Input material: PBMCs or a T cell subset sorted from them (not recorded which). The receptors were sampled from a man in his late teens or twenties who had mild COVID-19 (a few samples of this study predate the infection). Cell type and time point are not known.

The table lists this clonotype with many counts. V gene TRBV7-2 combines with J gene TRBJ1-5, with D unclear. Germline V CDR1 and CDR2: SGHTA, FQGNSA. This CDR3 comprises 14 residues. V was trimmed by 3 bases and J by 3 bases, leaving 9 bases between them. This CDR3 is CASSFTGPNQPQHF. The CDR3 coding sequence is TGTGCCAGCAGCTTTACCGGGCCCAATCAGCCCCAGCATTTT.

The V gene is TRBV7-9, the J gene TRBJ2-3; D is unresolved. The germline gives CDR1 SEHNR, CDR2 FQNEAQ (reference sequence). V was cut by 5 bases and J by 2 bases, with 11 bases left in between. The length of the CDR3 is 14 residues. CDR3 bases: TGTGCCAGCAGCACACTGATGCACACAGATACGCAGTATTTT. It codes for CASSTLMHTDTQYF.

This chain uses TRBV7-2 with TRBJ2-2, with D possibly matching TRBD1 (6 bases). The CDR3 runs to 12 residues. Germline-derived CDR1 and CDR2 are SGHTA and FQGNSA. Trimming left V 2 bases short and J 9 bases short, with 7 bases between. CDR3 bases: TGTGCCAGCAGCTTAACAGGGAGGGAGCTGTTTTTT. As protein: CASSLTGRELFF.

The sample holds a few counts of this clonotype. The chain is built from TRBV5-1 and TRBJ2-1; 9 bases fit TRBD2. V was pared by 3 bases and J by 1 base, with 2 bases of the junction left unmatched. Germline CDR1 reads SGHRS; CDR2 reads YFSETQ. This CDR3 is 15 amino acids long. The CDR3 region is CASSSLAGSYNEQFF. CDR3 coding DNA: TGCGCCAGCAGCTCCCTAGCGGGGTCCTACAATGAGCAGTTCTTC. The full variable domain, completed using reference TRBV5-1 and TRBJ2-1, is KAGVTQTPRYLIKTRGQQVTLSCSPISGHRSVSWYQQTPGQGLQFLFEYFSETQRNKGNFPGRFSGRQFSNSRSEMNVSTLELGDSALYLCASSSLAGSYNEQFFGPGTRLTVL.

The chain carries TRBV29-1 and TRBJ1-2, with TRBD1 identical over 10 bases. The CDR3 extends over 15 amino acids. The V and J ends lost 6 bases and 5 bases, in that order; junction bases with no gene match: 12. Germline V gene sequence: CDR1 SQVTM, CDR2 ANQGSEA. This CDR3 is CSVVPRDRGGYGYTF. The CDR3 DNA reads TGCAGCGTCGTACCCCGGGACAGGGGTGGATATGGCTACACCTTC.

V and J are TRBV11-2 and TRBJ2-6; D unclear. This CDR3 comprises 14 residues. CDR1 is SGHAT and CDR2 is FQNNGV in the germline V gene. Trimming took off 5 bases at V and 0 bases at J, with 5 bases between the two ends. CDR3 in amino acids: CASSGVSGANVLTF. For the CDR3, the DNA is TGTGCCAGCAGCGGGGTCTCTGGGGCCAACGTCCTGACTTTC.

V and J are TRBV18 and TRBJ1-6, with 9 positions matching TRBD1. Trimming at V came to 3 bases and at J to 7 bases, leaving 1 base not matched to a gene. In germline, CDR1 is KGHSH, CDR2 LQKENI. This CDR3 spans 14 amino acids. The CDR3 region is CASSPGTGNSPLHF. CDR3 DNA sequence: TGTGCCAGCTCACCGGGGACAGGGAATTCACCCCTCCACTTT.

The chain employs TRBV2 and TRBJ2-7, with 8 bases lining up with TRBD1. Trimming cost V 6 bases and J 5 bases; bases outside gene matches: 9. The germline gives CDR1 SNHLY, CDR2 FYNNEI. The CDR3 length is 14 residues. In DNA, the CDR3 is TGTGCCAGCAGCGCCGGACAGGGCAGGAACGAGCAGTACGTC. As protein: CASSAGQGRNEQYV.

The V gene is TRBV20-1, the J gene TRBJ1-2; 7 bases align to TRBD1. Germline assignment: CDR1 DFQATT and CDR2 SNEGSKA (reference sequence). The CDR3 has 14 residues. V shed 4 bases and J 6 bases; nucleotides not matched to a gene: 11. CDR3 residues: CSAIAQGTEHGYTF. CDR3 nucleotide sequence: TGCAGTGCTATAGCACAGGGGACGGAACATGGCTACACCTTC.

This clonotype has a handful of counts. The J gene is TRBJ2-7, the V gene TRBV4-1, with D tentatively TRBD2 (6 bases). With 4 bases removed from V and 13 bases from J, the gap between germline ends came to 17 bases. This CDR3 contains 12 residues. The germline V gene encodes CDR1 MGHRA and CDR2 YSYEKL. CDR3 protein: CASSPVGGSIYV. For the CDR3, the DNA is TGCGCCAGCAGCCCCGTCGGAGGGTCGATATACGTC.

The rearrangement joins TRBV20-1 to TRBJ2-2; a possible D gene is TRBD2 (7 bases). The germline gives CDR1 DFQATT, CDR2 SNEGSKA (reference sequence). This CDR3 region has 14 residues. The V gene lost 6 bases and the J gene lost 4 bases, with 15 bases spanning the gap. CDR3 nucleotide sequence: TGCAGTGCCCGGTCGGGGGGCATCACCGGGGAGCTGTTTTTT. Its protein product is CSARSGGITGELFF.

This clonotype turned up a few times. CDR3 DNA sequence: TGCAGTGCCTTCCGAAGGGAGGGGGGCGATGGCTACACCTTC. Translation: CSAFRREGGDGYTF. The J gene is TRBJ1-2, the V gene TRBV20-1, with a possible D match to TRBD1 (6 bases). Trimming shortened V by 6 bases and J by 6 bases, and 20 bases separated the two germline ends. The germline gives CDR1 DFQATT, CDR2 SNEGSKA (reference sequence). This CDR3 comprises 14 residues.

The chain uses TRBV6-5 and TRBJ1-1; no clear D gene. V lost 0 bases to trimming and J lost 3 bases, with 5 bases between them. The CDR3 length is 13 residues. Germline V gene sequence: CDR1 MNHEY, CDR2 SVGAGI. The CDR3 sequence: CASSYSPYTEAFF. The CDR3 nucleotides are TGTGCCAGCAGTTACTCCCCATACACTGAAGCTTTCTTT.

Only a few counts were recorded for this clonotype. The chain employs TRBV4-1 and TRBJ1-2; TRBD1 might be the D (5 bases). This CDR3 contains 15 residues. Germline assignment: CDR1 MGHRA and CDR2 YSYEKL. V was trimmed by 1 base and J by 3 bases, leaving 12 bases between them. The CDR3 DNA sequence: TGCGCCAGCAGCCAAGTACCTCGGGGGGACTATGGCTACACCTTC. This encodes CASSQVPRGDYGYTF.